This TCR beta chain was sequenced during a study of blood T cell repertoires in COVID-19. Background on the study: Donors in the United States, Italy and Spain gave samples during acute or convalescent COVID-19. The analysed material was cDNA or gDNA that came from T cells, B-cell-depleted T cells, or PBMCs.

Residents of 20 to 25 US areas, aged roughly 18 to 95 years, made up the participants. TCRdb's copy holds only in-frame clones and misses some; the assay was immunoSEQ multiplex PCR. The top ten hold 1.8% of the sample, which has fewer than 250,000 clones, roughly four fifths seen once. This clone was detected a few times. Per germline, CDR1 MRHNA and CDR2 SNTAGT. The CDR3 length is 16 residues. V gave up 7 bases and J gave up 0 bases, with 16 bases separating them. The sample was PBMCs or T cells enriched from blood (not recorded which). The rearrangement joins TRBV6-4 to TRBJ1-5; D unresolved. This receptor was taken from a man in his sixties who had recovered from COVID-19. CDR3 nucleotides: TGTGCCAGCACCCGACCCTCCAGGATTAGCAATCAGCCCCAGCATTTT. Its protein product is CASTRPSRISNQPQHF.